Shown below are 10 T cell receptor beta chains from a single sample sequenced in a study of T cell clones after liver transplantation. TCRdb keeps only in-frame clones here, not all; method: immunoSEQ multiplex PCR. The sample lists roughly 120,000 clones; 90% were seen once. The sequencing used CD4+ T cells from blood, collected 12 months after liver transplant. These receptor sequences come from a human patient who received a liver transplant. Among the T cells, some may be from the graft donor.

V gene TRBV29-1 combines with J gene TRBJ2-7, with a tentative D call TRBD1 (6 bases). The V gene's germline CDR1 is SQVTM and CDR2 ANQGSEA. CDR3 length: 11 residues. Deletions cut 6 bases from V and 5 bases from J, with 11 bases between. The CDR3 coding sequence is TGCAGCGTCGGAACAGGGAACGAGCAGTACTTC. Translated, it gives CSVGTGNEQYF.

The chain employs TRBV5-1 and TRBJ2-1; the D call may be TRBD1 or TRBD2 (5 bases each). The V end was cut by 5 bases, the J end by 4 bases, with 10 bases between. From germline, CDR1 is SGHRS and CDR2 YFSETQ. This CDR3 region has 13 residues. CDR3 sequence: CASRRDAYNEQFF. The CDR3 DNA sequence: TGCGCCAGCAGACGGGACGCTTACAATGAGCAGTTCTTC. Full variable domain (missing parts from reference TRBV5-1 and TRBJ2-1): KAGVTQTPRYLIKTRGQQVTLSCSPISGHRSVSWYQQTPGQGLQFLFEYFSETQRNKGNFPGRFSGRQFSNSRSEMNVSTLELGDSALYLCASRRDAYNEQFFGPGTRLTVL.

The chain uses TRBV7-9 and TRBJ2-7; 11 nucleotides match TRBD1. Germline V lookup: CDR1 SEHNR, CDR2 FQNEAQ (reference sequence). The CDR3 consists of 18 residues. The V gene end was trimmed by 4 bases and the J gene end by 4 bases; junction bases not matched to a gene: 15. The CDR3 DNA sequence: TGTGCCAGCAGCTCCCCCGGGACAGGGGGTCCCGGGCTGTACGAGCAGTACTTC. It specifies CASSSPGTGGPGLYEQYF.

The chain uses TRBV28 and TRBJ1-4; TRBD1 is a possible D gene (5 bases). The ends were cut back, 1 base at V and 0 bases at J, with 12 bases in the middle. CDR1 and CDR2 (germline): MDHEN, SYDVKM. The CDR3 has 17 amino acids. DNA of the CDR3: TGTGCCAGCAGTTTATCTCAGGGTCTTGCAACTAATGAAAAACTGTTTTTT. Its protein product is CASSLSQGLATNEKLFF.

This chain links TRBV30 with TRBJ2-7; 10 positions agree with TRBD2. This CDR3 is 14 amino acids long. Germline assignment: CDR1 GTSNPN and CDR2 SVGIG (reference sequence). J gave up 10 bases and V 0 bases, and 9 bases lay outside the gene matches. The CDR3 is CAWSVLAGSGKQYF. DNA of the CDR3: TGTGCCTGGAGTGTACTAGCGGGATCCGGTAAACAGTACTTC.

The rearrangement joins TRBV20-1 to TRBJ2-7; D is ambiguous. Germline assignment: CDR1 DFQATT and CDR2 SNEGSKA (reference sequence). The CDR3 sequence is 9 residues long. The germline V and J ends were trimmed by 3 bases and 9 bases, with 6 bases remaining between them. DNA of the CDR3: TGCAGTGCTAGTTTCGGGCAGTACTTC. Its translation: CSASFGQYF.

The chain carries TRBV7-6 and TRBJ2-1; D is ambiguous. Germline assignment: CDR1 SGHVS and CDR2 FNYEAQ. The CDR3 is 16 amino acids. The ends were cut back, 0 bases at V and 6 bases at J, with 15 bases in the middle. CDR3 loop: CASSLAPTNPANEQFF. The CDR3 region has the DNA TGTGCCAGCAGCTTAGCGCCGACCAACCCCGCCAATGAGCAGTTCTTC.

V and J are TRBV21-1 and TRBJ1-1. TRBV21-1 is a pseudogene segment. The CDR3 totals 15 residues. In DNA form, the CDR3 reads TGTGCCAGCAGCATCCGAATAGCTATTCGCACTGAAGCTTTCTTT. As protein: CASSIRIAIRTEAFF.

The V gene is TRBV5-4, the J gene TRBJ2-3; 11 bases map to TRBD1. Germline trimming cut 4 bases from V and 5 bases from J; bases unmatched to any gene: 9. CDR1 and CDR2 from the germline V gene are SGHNT and YYREEE (reference sequence). This CDR3 is built from 16 residues. CDR3 region: CASSRTGTGGKDTQYF. The CDR3 nucleotides are TGTGCCAGCAGCCGGACCGGGACAGGGGGTAAAGATACGCAGTATTTT.

The DNA for the CDR3 is TGTGCAAGTCGCTTAGCGCAGTGGACTTTCTACGAGCAGTACTTC. This gives the protein CASRLAQWTFYEQYF. This chain uses TRBV12-2 with TRBJ2-7; TRBD2 is the table's D call, not checked against the DNA. TRBV12-2 is shown as a pseudogene. CDR3 length: 15 residues.